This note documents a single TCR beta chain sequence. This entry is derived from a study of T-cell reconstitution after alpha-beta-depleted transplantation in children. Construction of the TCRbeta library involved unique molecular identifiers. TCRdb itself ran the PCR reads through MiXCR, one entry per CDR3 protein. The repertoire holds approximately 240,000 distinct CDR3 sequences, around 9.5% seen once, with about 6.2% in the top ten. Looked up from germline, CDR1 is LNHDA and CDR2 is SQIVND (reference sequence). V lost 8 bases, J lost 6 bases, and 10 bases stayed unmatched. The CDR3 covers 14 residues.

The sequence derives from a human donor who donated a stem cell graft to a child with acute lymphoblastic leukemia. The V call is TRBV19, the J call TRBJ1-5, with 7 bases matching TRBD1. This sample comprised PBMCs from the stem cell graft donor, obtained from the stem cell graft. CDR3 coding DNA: TGTGCCAGTGTTACAACAGGGGACGGTCAGCCCCAGCATTTT. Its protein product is CASVTTGDGQPQHF.